This is a list of T cell receptor beta chains from one sample in a study of cytomegalovirus exposure and HLA in healthy donors. This table comes from immunoSEQ multiplex PCR, and its TCRdb copy is limited to in-frame clones, with some not included. The sample shows 98,000 or so clones, 77% of them seen only once. The source material was PBMCs. The source is a female donor in good health and CMV-seronegative. Both conserved end residues are part of each CDR3. D genes are given only for firm matches. The size field is filled for only some rows; it gives once, few, many or a size class.

>TRBJ2-1|TRBD2|17|few|TRBV14
CASSQDRLAGVNNEQFF
TGTGCCAGCAGCCAAGATCGACTAGCGGGAGTTAACAATGAGCAGTTCTTC
>TRBJ2-1|TRBD1|16|.|TRBV10-1
CASSGTRDSKYNEQFF
TGCGCCAGCAGTGGAACCCGGGACAGCAAGTACAATGAGCAGTTCTTC
>TRBJ1-6|TRBD1|15|.|TRBV28
CASSYTGVYNSPLHF
TGTGCCAGCAGTTACACAGGGGTCTATAATTCACCCCTCCACTTT
>TRBJ2-2|TRBD2|20|.|TRBV7-6
CASSSPGLAGGGARTGELFF
TGTGCCAGCAGCTCTCCGGGACTAGCGGGAGGTGGGGCTAGGACCGGGGAGCTGTTTTTT
>TRBJ1-4|.|15|.|TRBV6-4
CASSATGSGSEKLFF
TGTGCCAGCAGTGCGACGGGAAGTGGTAGTGAAAAACTGTTTTTT
>TRBJ2-6|.|15|.|TRBV6-5
CASSYEDSGANVLTF
TGTGCCAGCAGTTACGAGGACTCTGGGGCCAACGTCCTGACTTTC
>TRBJ2-3|.|14|.|TRBV7-9
CASSTRGATDTQYF
TGTGCCAGCAGCACCCGGGGGGCCACAGATACGCAGTATTTT
>TRBJ2-7|.|14|few|TRBV6-5
CASSYSPSSYEQYF
TGTGCCAGCAGTTACTCCCCCAGCTCCTACGAGCAGTACTTC
>TRBJ1-1|TRBD1|15|once|TRBV7-2
CASSPYRGESTEAFF
TGTGCCAGCAGCCCTTACAGGGGTGAGTCTACTGAAGCTTTCTTT
>TRBJ2-2|.|14|.|TRBV11-3
CASSHNPNTGELFF
TGTGCCAGCAGCCACAATCCGAACACCGGGGAGCTGTTTTTT
>TRBJ1-3|TRBD1|16|few|TRBV5-1
CASSFGQELAGNTIYF
TGCGCCAGCAGCTTCGGACAGGAATTGGCTGGAAACACCATATATTTT
>TRBJ1-1|TRBD1|13|.|TRBV4-1
CASSRGQWTEAFF
TGCGCCAGCAGCCGGGGACAGTGGACTGAAGCTTTCTTT
>TRBJ1-2|.|15|.|TRBV5-1
CASSGGLNSNYGYTF
TGCGCCAGCAGCGGGGGACTGAACTCTAACTATGGCTACACCTTC
>TRBJ1-2|.|13|.|TRBV14
CASSSGFGYGYTF
TGTGCCAGCAGCTCAGGGTTCGGCTATGGCTACACCTTC
>TRBJ1-2|.|11|few|TRBV30
CSTAFNYGYTF
TGTTCTACAGCTTTTAACTATGGCTACACCTTC
>TRBJ1-1|TRBD1|17|.|TRBV4-1
CASSQDWTGAPNTEAFF
TGCGCCAGCAGCCAAGATTGGACAGGGGCCCCGAACACTGAAGCTTTCTTT
>TRBJ1-1|.|13|few|TRBV29-1
CSVDWGVNTEAFF
TGCAGCGTCGATTGGGGAGTGAACACTGAAGCTTTCTTT
>TRBJ2-2|TRBD1|15|.|TRBV29-1
CSVERGRSNTGELFF
TGCAGCGTTGAAAGGGGGCGGTCGAACACCGGGGAGCTGTTTTTT
>TRBJ1-1|.|12|.|TRBV7-8
CASSLGRYEAFF
TGTGCCAGCAGCTTAGGGCGGTATGAAGCTTTCTTT
>TRBJ1-3|.|15|.|TRBV4-2
CASSQDKGAGNTIYF
TGTGCCAGCAGCCAAGATAAAGGGGCTGGAAACACCATATATTTT
>TRBJ1-2|.|16|.|TRBV2
CASSEKARGSPYGYTF
TGTGCCAGCAGTGAAAAGGCGCGCGGGTCTCCCTATGGCTACACCTTC
>TRBJ2-5|.|17|.|TRBV10-3
CAISESGQGTGRETQYF
TGTGCCATCAGTGAGTCAGGCCAGGGGACCGGCAGGGAGACCCAGTACTTC
>TRBJ2-7|.|15|.|TRBV6-5
CASSPWAWEPYEQYF
TGTGCCAGCAGTCCCTGGGCGTGGGAGCCCTACGAGCAGTACTTC
>TRBJ1-4|.|16|few|TRBV28
CASSYLYREGNEKLFF
TGTGCCAGCAGTTACTTATACAGGGAAGGTAATGAAAAACTGTTTTTT
>TRBJ2-2|.|16|once|TRBV5-5
CASSFSLVPPPGELFF
TGTGCCAGCAGCTTTAGCCTGGTACCACCCCCCGGGGAGCTGTTTTTT
>TRBJ1-2|.|13|.|TRBV5-1
CASSPMGRGGYTF
TGCGCCAGCAGCCCGATGGGGAGAGGTGGCTACACCTTC
>TRBJ2-2|.|14|.|TRBV7-3
CASSLRRNTGELFF
TGTGCCAGCAGCTTACGCAGGAACACCGGGGAGCTGTTTTTT
>TRBJ2-7|.|15|.|TRBV10-1
CASSAGSGSSYEQYF
TGCGCCAGCAGTGCCGGGAGCGGTAGCTCCTACGAGCAGTACTTC
>TRBJ2-6|.|16|.|TRBV15
CATSRDGEAGANVLTF
TGTGCCACCAGCAGAGATGGGGAGGCTGGGGCCAACGTCCTGACTTTC
>TRBJ1-5|.|13|.|TRBV11-2
CATLRRLNQPQHF
TGTGCCACCCTAAGGAGGTTGAATCAGCCCCAGCATTTT
>TRBJ1-2|.|14|few|TRBV27
CASSFSRGNYGYTF
TGTGCCAGCAGTTTCAGCAGGGGAAACTATGGCTACACCTTC
>TRBJ1-1|.|15|.|TRBV7-3
CASSLNPGAETEAFF
TGTGCCAGCAGCTTGAACCCAGGGGCAGAGACTGAAGCTTTCTTT
>TRBJ2-1|TRBD2|16|few|TRBV14
CASSPRLAGLTNEQFF
TGTGCCAGCAGCCCCCGACTAGCGGGACTCACTAACGAGCAGTTCTTC
>TRBJ2-7|TRBD2|15|.|TRBV7-4
CASTPAGLGNYEQYF
TGTGCCAGCACCCCCGCCGGACTAGGAAACTACGAGCAGTACTTC
>TRBJ2-5|.|14|.|TRBV5-1
CASSAPGSQETQYF
TGCGCCAGCAGCGCCCCGGGGTCGCAAGAGACCCAGTACTTC
>TRBJ1-4|TRBD1|16|.|TRBV7-9
CSSSFAVGQGGKKLFF
TGTTCCAGCAGCTTTGCAGTGGGACAGGGTGGGAAAAAACTGTTTTTT
>TRBJ1-3|.|16|.|TRBV5-1
CASSLTVANSGNTIYF
TGCGCCAGCAGCTTGACAGTCGCAAACTCTGGAAACACCATATATTTT
>TRBJ2-7|TRBD2|15|.|TRBV2
CASTTSGIRSYEQYF
TGTGCCAGCACTACTAGCGGGATCAGGTCGTACGAGCAGTACTTC
>TRBJ1-2|.|13|.|TRBV19
CASSLQENYGYTF
TGTGCCAGTAGTTTACAGGAAAACTATGGCTACACCTTC
>TRBJ2-4|.|17|.|TRBV19
CASSEGQSGSLKNIQYF
TGTGCCAGTAGCGAGGGCCAATCCGGGAGCCTAAAAAACATTCAGTACTTC
>TRBJ2-5|TRBD2|18|.|TRBV13
CASSLATTSGGAGETQYF
TGTGCCAGCAGCTTAGCGACGACTAGCGGGGGGGCAGGGGAGACCCAGTACTTC
>TRBJ2-7|TRBD2|14|.|TRBV7-7
CASSPSGTSGEQYF
TGTGCTAGCAGCCCTAGCGGGACTAGCGGCGAGCAGTACTTC
>TRBJ2-2|.|16|few|TRBV4-2
CASSQDTRENTGELFF
TGTGCCAGCAGCCAAGATACCAGGGAGAACACCGGGGAGCTGTTTTTT
>TRBJ2-7|.|12|.|TRBV5-1
CASSSKRYEQYF
TGCGCCAGCAGCTCGAAGCGTTACGAGCAGTACTTC
>TRBJ1-2|.|15|.|TRBV2
CASRAEADSVYGYTF
TGTGCCAGCAGAGCCGAGGCGGACAGTGTCTATGGCTACACCTTC
>TRBJ1-2|TRBD1|14|.|TRBV2
CASMGQGFIYGYTF
TGTGCCAGCATGGGACAGGGATTTATTTATGGCTACACCTTC
>TRBJ1-6|.|16|.|TRBV5-1
CASSLAVGPDNSPLHF
TGCGCCAGCAGCTTGGCCGTGGGGCCAGATAATTCACCCCTCCACTTT
>TRBJ2-3|.|17|medium-sized|TRBV11-2
CASSLLARTSSTDTQYF
TGTGCCAGCAGCTTATTGGCTAGAACCTCTAGCACAGATACGCAGTATTTT
>TRBJ2-1|TRBD1|17|few|TRBV5-1
CASSSFSDRVLGNEQFF
TGCGCCAGCAGCTCCTTCTCTGACAGGGTCCTCGGCAATGAGCAGTTCTTC
>TRBJ2-7|.|13|once|TRBV7-9
CASSLGGRDEQYF
TGTGCCAGCAGCTTAGGCGGAAGAGACGAGCAGTACTTC
>TRBJ2-2|TRBD2|16|.|TRBV5-1
CATGTSGGLNTGELFF
TGCGCCACCGGGACTAGCGGGGGCCTTAACACCGGGGAGCTGTTTTTT
>TRBJ1-2|TRBD1|14|.|TRBV19
CASSNRGRDYGYTF
TGTGCCAGTAGTAATAGGGGGCGCGACTATGGCTACACCTTC
>TRBJ2-1|.|12|few|TRBV30
CAWGNRVQEQFF
TGTGCCTGGGGAAACAGGGTTCAGGAGCAGTTCTTC
>TRBJ2-2|TRBD2|14|.|TRBV11-3
CASSRGGSTGELFF
TGTGCCAGCAGCCGGGGGGGAAGCACCGGGGAGCTGTTTTTT
>TRBJ2-3|TRBD2|16|.|TRBV5-4
CASSLEVGGPSDTQYF
TGTGCCAGCAGCTTGGAGGTGGGAGGGCCCTCAGATACGCAGTATTTT
>TRBJ1-3|.|13|.|TRBV30
CAWSPGLGNTIYF
TGTGCCTGGAGTCCGGGACTAGGAAACACCATATATTTT
>TRBJ2-3|.|13|.|TRBV5-6
CASRQGSTDTQYF
TGTGCCAGCAGACAGGGTAGCACAGATACGCAGTATTTT
>TRBJ1-3|TRBD1|14|.|TRBV6-1
CASKPTGGGNTIYF
TGTGCCAGCAAGCCGACAGGGGGCGGAAACACCATATATTTT
>TRBJ2-5|TRBD2|16|few|TRBV10-3
CAIRSSSGRGRETQYF
TGTGCCATCAGGTCGTCTAGCGGGAGAGGTCGGGAGACCCAGTACTTC
>TRBJ2-3|.|14|.|TRBV11-2
CASTQGGATDTQYF
TGCGCCAGCACCCAGGGTGGAGCTACAGATACGCAGTATTTT